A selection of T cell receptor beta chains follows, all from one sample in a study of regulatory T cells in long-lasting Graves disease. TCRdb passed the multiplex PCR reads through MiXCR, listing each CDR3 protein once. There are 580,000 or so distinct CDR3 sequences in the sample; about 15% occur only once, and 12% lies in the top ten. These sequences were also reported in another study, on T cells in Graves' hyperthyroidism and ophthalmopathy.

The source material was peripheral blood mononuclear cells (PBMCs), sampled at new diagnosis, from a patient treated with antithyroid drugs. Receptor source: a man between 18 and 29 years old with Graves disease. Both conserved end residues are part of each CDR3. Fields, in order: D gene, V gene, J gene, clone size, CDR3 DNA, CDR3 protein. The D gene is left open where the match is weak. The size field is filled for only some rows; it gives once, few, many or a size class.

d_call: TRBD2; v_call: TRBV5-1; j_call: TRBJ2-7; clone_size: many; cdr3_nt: TGCGCCAGCAGTTTGCTAGCGGGAGCGGGGGCCTACGAGCAGTACTTC; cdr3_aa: CASSLLAGAGAYEQYF
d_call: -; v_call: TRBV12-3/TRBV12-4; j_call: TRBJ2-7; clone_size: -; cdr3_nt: TGTGCCAGCAGCCTCGATAGCCTAGACGAGCAGTACTTC; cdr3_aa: CASSLDSLDEQYF
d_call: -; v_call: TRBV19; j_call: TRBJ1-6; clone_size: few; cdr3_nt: TGTGCCAACCAAGACCTTAAGGGGATTTCACCCCTCCACTTT; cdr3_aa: CANQDLKGISPLHF
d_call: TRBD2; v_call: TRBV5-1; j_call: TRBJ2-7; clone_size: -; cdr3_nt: TGCGCCAGCAGCTCTGGAATTTCCAGCGGGGAAAACTACGAGCAGTACTTC; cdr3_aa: CASSSGISSGENYEQYF
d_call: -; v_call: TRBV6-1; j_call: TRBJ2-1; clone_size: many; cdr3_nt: TGTGCCTATTCGGGGCCCTACGGCAATGAGCAGTTCTTC; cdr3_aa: CAYSGPYGNEQFF
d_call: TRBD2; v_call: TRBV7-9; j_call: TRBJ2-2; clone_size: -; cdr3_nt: TGTGCCAGCGGCTATCTAGCGGGAACCGGGGAGCTGTTTTTT; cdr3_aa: CASGYLAGTGELFF
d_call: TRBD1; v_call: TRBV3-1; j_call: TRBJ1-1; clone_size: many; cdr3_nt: TGTGCCAGCAGCCGATCAGCGGAAGACAGGGAGGGAGCTTTCTTT; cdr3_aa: CASSRSAEDREGAFF
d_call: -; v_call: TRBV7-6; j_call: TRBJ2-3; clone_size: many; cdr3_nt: TGTGCCAGCAGCACCGGTGTGGCGCAGTATTTT; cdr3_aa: CASSTGVAQYF
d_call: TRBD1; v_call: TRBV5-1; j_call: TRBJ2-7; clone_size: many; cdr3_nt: TGCGCCAGCAGCTCTATAGGGGGCAACGAGCAGTACTTC; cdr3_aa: CASSSIGGNEQYF
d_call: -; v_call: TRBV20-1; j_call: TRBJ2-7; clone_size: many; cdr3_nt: TGCAGTGCTAGCAGTTCGGCAGGGGAATTGAACTACGAGCAGTACTTC; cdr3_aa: CSASSSAGELNYEQYF
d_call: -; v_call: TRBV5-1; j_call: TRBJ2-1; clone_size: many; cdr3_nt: TGCGCCAGCAGCCTCGACAACGCACCGCTTTTCCCGTTCTTC; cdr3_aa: CASSLDNAPLFPFF
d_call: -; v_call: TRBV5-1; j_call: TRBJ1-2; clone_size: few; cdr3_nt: TGCGCCAGCAGCTTGGTGTTTGGGGGGCGCAGCTATGGCTACACCTTC; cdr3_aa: CASSLVFGGRSYGYTF
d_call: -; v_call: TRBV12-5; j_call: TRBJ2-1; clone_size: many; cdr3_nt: TGTGCTAGTGGTCCCTCGGGACGGACGGAGCAGTTCTTC; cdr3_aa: CASGPSGRTEQFF
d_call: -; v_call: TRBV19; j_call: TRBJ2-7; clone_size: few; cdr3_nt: TGTGCCAGTAGGCGTCGGACACAGTCCTACGAGCAGTACTTC; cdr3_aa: CASRRRTQSYEQYF
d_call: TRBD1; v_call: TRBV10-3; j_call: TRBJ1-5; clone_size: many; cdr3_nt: TGTGCCATCAGGCCCGGGACAGGGGGCGATCAGCCCCAGCATTTT; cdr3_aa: CAIRPGTGGDQPQHF
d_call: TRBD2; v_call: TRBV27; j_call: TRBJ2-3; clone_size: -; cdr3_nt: TGTGCCAGCAGTTTACGTGGACTAGCGGGAGCAACAGATACGCAGTATTTT; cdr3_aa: CASSLRGLAGATDTQYF
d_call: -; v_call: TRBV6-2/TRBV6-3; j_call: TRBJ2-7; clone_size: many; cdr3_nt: TGTGCCAGCAGTTACAGAGCTAGATCGTACGAGCAGTACTTC; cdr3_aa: CASSYRARSYEQYF
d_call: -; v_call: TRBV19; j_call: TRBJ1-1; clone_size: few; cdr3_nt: TGTGCCAGTACCAGGGGCTGGGGGCAACTGGCGACTGAAGCTTTCTTT; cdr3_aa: CASTRGWGQLATEAFF
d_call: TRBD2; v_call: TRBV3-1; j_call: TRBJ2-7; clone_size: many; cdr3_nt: TGTGCCAGCAGCCCAGGACTAGCTTCCTACGAGCAGTACTTC; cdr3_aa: CASSPGLASYEQYF
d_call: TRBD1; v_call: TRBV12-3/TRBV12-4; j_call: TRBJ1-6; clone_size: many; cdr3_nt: TGTGCCAGCAGTTTAGGACAGGGTGGCTCACCCCTCCACTTT; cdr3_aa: CASSLGQGGSPLHF
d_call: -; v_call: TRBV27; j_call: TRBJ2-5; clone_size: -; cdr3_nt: TGTGCCAGCAGCAAGGAGGCCCAGTTTACCGCCAATGAGCAGTACTTC; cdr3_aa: CASSKEAQFTANEQYF
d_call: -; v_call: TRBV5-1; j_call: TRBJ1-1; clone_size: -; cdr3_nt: TGCGCCAGCAGCTTGAGTGTGGGGGATACTGAAGCTTTCTTT; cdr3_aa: CASSLSVGDTEAFF
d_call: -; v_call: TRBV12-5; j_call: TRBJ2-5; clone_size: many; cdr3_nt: TGTGCTAGTGGTCTAGTCGGAGGGGGCGAGGAGACCCAGTACTTC; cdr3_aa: CASGLVGGGEETQYF
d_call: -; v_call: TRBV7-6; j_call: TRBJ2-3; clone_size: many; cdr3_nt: TGTGCCAGCAGCTTTTCCAGGACAAACACAGATACGCAGTATTTT; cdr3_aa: CASSFSRTNTDTQYF
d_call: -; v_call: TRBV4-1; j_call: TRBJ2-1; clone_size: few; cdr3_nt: TGCGCCAGCAGCCAACGCCCGGACGAGAACAATGAGCAGTTCTTC; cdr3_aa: CASSQRPDENNEQFF
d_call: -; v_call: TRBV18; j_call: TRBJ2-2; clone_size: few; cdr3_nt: TGTGCCAGCTCACCATGGGACTCGGGAACGGGCACCGGGGAGCTGTTTTTT; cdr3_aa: CASSPWDSGTGTGELFF
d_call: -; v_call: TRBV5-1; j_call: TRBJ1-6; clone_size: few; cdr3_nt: TGCGCCAGCTGGTCGGGGTCGGGCAGGAGGAATTCACCCCTCCACTTT; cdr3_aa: CASWSGSGRRNSPLHF
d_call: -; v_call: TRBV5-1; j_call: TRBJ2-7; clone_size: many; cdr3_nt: TGCGCCAGCAGCTTGGCCGGGGACTCCTACGAGCAGTACTTC; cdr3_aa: CASSLAGDSYEQYF
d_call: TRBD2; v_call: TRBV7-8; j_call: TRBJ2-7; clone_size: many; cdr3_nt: TGTGCCAGCAGCTTGGGGGCGGGAGGGTACTACGAGCAGTACTTC; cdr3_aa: CASSLGAGGYYEQYF
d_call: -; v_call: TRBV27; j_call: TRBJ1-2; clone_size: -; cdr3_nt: TGTGCCAGCAGTTTATCCCGACAGGTTACAAATGGCTACACCTTC; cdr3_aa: CASSLSRQVTNGYTF
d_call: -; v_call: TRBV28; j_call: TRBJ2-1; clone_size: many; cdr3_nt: TGTGCCAGCAGTTTATTGGGGGCAGCCTACAATGAGCAGTTCTTC; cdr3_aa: CASSLLGAAYNEQFF
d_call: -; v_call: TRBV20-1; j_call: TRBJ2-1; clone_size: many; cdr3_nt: TGCAGTGCCCGAGGGGGCGGGAGAGCGTCCTCCTACAATGAGCAGTTCTTC; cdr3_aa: CSARGGGRASSYNEQFF
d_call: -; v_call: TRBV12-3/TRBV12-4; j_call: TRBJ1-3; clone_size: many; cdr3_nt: TGTGCCAGCAGTCTGCCCGGCAGTCGCTCTGGAAACACCATATATTTT; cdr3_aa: CASSLPGSRSGNTIYF
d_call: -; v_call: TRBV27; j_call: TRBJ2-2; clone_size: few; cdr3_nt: TGTGCCAGCAGCCGGACAGTTGGGGACACCGGGGAGCTGTTTTTT; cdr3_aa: CASSRTVGDTGELFF
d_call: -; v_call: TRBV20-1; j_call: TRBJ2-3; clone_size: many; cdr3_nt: TGCAGTGGAGAGGGTCGCGGAGATACGCAGTATTTT; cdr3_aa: CSGEGRGDTQYF
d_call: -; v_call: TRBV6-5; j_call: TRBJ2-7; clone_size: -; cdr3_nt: TGTGCCAGCAGTTACTCCGGGGAAACACCATCCTACGAGCAGTACTTC; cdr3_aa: CASSYSGETPSYEQYF
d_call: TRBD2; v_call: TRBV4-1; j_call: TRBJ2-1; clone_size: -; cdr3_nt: TGCGCCAGCAGCCAAGCGGCGGGGCTAGCGGGGGACAATGAGCAGTTCTTC; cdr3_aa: CASSQAAGLAGDNEQFF
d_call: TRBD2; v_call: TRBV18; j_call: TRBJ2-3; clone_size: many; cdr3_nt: TGTGCCAGCTCATCGAACCTAGCGGATACAGATACGCAGTATTTT; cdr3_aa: CASSSNLADTDTQYF
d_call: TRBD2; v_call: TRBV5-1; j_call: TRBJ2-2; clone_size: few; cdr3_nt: TGCGCCAGCAGCTGGACTAGCGGGAGGACGAACACCGGGGAGCTGTTTTTT; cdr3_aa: CASSWTSGRTNTGELFF
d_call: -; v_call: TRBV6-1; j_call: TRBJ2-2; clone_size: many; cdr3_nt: TGTGCCAGCAGTCGTTATACAGGGACCGGGGAGCTGTTTTTT; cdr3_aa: CASSRYTGTGELFF
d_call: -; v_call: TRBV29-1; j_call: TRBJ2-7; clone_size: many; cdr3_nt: TGCAGCGCCGCACCGGGACTGAACTCCTACGAGCAGTACTTC; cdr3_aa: CSAAPGLNSYEQYF